The rows below give T cell receptor beta chains drawn from one sample of a study of blood T cell repertoires in COVID-19. Clones were read by immunoSEQ multiplex PCR, and TCRdb kept only the in-frame ones, dropping some. This table has approximately 150,000 clones, about 81% appearing once. Sequences were obtained from peripheral blood. The receptors originated from a human donor in a cohort sampled during active COVID-19. Each CDR3 is given with its conserved first and last residue. The order of the fields is CDR3 length, J gene, clone size, D gene, V gene, CDR3 DNA, CDR3 protein. The D gene is left open where the match is weak. Clone sizes are given selectively: once, few, many, or a class where the clone is expanded.

>14|TRBJ2-5|few|TRBD1|TRBV7-8
TGTGCCAGCAGCTCCGGGACAGGGAGGGCGACCCAGTACTTC
CASSSGTGRATQYF
>14|TRBJ2-3|-|TRBD2|TRBV5-1
TGCGCCAGCACCCGCGGGGGAGGCGCAGATACGCAGTATTTT
CASTRGGGADTQYF
>15|TRBJ2-3|many|-|TRBV7-2
TGTGCCAGCAGCTTAGGGTCCCCCAGAACAGATACGCAGTATTTT
CASSLGSPRTDTQYF
>11|TRBJ1-1|few|TRBD1|TRBV6-5
TGTGCCAGCAGCCGGGGACAGAAAGCTTTCTTT
CASSRGQKAFF
>13|TRBJ1-5|-|-|TRBV30
TGTGCCTGGGGGACACCGAACAATCAGCCCCAGCATTTT
CAWGTPNNQPQHF
>15|TRBJ1-5|few|-|TRBV19
TGTGCCAGTAGTATGTCACCACATAGCAATCAGCCCCAGCATTTT
CASSMSPHSNQPQHF
>15|TRBJ1-1|-|-|TRBV7-2
TGTGCCAGCAGCGGGCAGGGAGGTGTTGGCACTGAAGCTTTCTTT
CASSGQGGVGTEAFF
>11|TRBJ2-1|-|-|TRBV28
TGTGCCAGCAGTTCCCCCCGTCAGCAGTTCTTC
CASSSPRQQFF
>15|TRBJ2-1|-|TRBD2|TRBV7-2
TGTGCCAGCAGCCTAGCGACTAGCGGTCGGAGTGAGCAGTTCTTC
CASSLATSGRSEQFF
>13|TRBJ2-3|-|-|TRBV18
TGTGCCAGCTCACCGGAGTCGACAGATACGCAGTATTTT
CASSPESTDTQYF
>12|TRBJ1-1|once|-|TRBV29-1
TGCAGCGTTACTCTAGGTGGGACTGAAGCTTTCTTT
CSVTLGGTEAFF
>15|TRBJ2-5|-|TRBD1|TRBV18
TGTGCCAGCTCACCACGCACAGGGGGCGATGAGACCCAGTACTTC
CASSPRTGGDETQYF
>16|TRBJ1-2|-|-|TRBV24-1
TGTGCCACCAGTGATAATATTCTCTGGTCCGGCTATGGCTACACCTTC
CATSDNILWSGYGYTF
>16|TRBJ2-5|few|TRBD1|TRBV5-8
TGTGCCAGCAGCCCCAGGAGGACAGGGGGCGTTGAGACCCAGTACTTC
CASSPRRTGGVETQYF
>15|TRBJ2-2|-|TRBD1|TRBV11-3
TGTGCCAGCAGCTTGGGACAGTCCTTCCCCGGGGAGCTGTTTTTT
CASSLGQSFPGELFF
>10|TRBJ1-1|few|-|TRBV2
TGTGCCAGCAGTTACCGGGATACCTCATTT
CASSYRDTSF
>11|TRBJ1-1|few|TRBD1|TRBV19
TGTGCCAGTATGAGGACAGGGGAAGCTTTCTTT
CASMRTGEAFF
>15|TRBJ1-1|-|-|TRBV19
TGTGCCAGTATCAACCATGGGGCCCACGCCTCTGAAGCTTTCTTT
CASINHGAHASEAFF
>15|TRBJ1-5|-|-|TRBV23-1
TGCGCCAGCAGTCAATCCAGGGGCAGTCATCAGCCCCAGCATTTT
CASSQSRGSHQPQHF
>15|TRBJ1-5|-|TRBD1|TRBV7-2
TGTGCCAGCAGCTTACAGACAGGGGGCAATCAGCCCCAGCATTTT
CASSLQTGGNQPQHF
>16|TRBJ2-5|few|TRBD1|TRBV4-3
TGCGCCAGCAGTTCCGGGTCAGGGGGCGCGAGGGAGACCCAGTACTTC
CASSSGSGGARETQYF
>14|TRBJ1-1|many|TRBD1|TRBV27
TGTGCCAGCAGTTTCCTGACAGGGGGAGGGGAAGCTTTCTTT
CASSFLTGGGEAFF
>18|TRBJ2-4|-|TRBD1|TRBV24-1
TGTGCCACCAGTGATTTGCCGGGACAGGGGGCGGCCAAAAACATTCAGTACTTC
CATSDLPGQGAAKNIQYF
>14|TRBJ2-7|-|TRBD1|TRBV24-1
TGTGCCACCAGTTCCGGGACAGGGCGTAACGAGCAGTACTTC
CATSSGTGRNEQYF
>18|TRBJ1-4|-|TRBD1|TRBV11-2
TGTGCCAGCAGCTTAGATGCCATAGGGACAGGGGGTTTGGAAAAACTGTTTTTT
CASSLDAIGTGGLEKLFF
>16|TRBJ2-7|-|TRBD1|TRBV4-3
TGCGCCAGCAGCCAAGATCAGACAGGGGGTCGGTACGAGCAGTACTTC
CASSQDQTGGRYEQYF
>18|TRBJ2-2|once|TRBD2|TRBV19
TGTGCCAGTACTCCACGGACTAGCGGGGTGCTGGGCACCGGGGAGCTGTTTTTT
CASTPRTSGVLGTGELFF
>16|TRBJ2-1|-|TRBD1|TRBV7-2
TGTGCCAGCAGCTTTTCCGGGACAGGGAACTACAATGAGCAGTTCTTC
CASSFSGTGNYNEQFF
>16|TRBJ1-4|many|-|TRBV21-1
TGTGCCAGCAGCTTCCAAGTCAACACAGGGTACGAAAAACTGTTTTTT
CASSFQVNTGYEKLFF
>13|TRBJ2-1|-|-|TRBV12-5
TGTGCTAGTGCACGGAGATCCAGCAATGAGCAGTTCTTC
CASARRSSNEQFF
>17|TRBJ2-5|-|TRBD1|TRBV7-9
TGTGCCAGCAGCTTAGACGACGTTGGACAGGCGGAAGAGACCCAGTACTTC
CASSLDDVGQAEETQYF
>14|TRBJ2-7|-|TRBD1|TRBV7-2
TGTGCCAGCAGCTCGTCCGGGACAGGGAACGAGCAGTACTTC
CASSSSGTGNEQYF
>17|TRBJ2-2|-|TRBD1|TRBV7-9
TGTGCCAGCAGCTTAGACGCAGGACAGGTGGGCACCGGGGAGCTGTTTTTT
CASSLDAGQVGTGELFF
>11|TRBJ1-1|-|-|TRBV29-1
TGCAGAGCAGGGGAGAACACTGAAGCTTTCTTT
CRAGENTEAFF
>13|TRBJ1-1|-|-|TRBV10-1
TGCGCCAGCAGTGTGGCCCTGGACACTGAAGCTTTCTTT
CASSVALDTEAFF
>13|TRBJ1-6|-|-|TRBV19
TGTGCCAGTAGTACCGCGCGGGGGTCACCCCTCCACTTT
CASSTARGSPLHF
>16|TRBJ2-6|-|TRBD1|TRBV7-2
TGTGCCAGCAGCTTCGCTAGGGGGCCCGGGGCCAACGTCCTGACTTTC
CASSFARGPGANVLTF
>17|TRBJ2-1|-|TRBD2|TRBV28
TGTGCCAGCAGTCACCCGCCCAGCGGGAGCTACGGGAATGAGCAGTTCTTC
CASSHPPSGSYGNEQFF
>15|TRBJ2-7|-|-|TRBV5-1
TGCGCCAGCAGCCCCAAACTGACAGGCCCCTACGAGCAGTACTTC
CASSPKLTGPYEQYF
>17|TRBJ2-4|-|-|TRBV5-6
TGTGCCAGCAGCTTGGGCGAGATGCGGTTAGCCAAAAACATTCAGTACTTC
CASSLGEMRLAKNIQYF
>12|TRBJ2-7|-|-|TRBV29-1
TGCAGCGTCGTCCGGGGGACTGACGAGCAGTACTTC
CSVVRGTDEQYF
>16|TRBJ2-5|-|-|TRBV4-3
TGCGCCAGCAGCCAGAGGACGAGGGACGGAGGGGAGACCCAGTACTTC
CASSQRTRDGGETQYF
>13|TRBJ1-1|once|-|TRBV2
TGTGCCAGCACTAAGGAGATAGGCACTGAAGCTTTCTTT
CASTKEIGTEAFF
>13|TRBJ1-5|-|-|TRBV29-1
TGCAGCGTTGTTGCGGAGAGCAATCAGCCCCAGCATTTT
CSVVAESNQPQHF
>12|TRBJ2-7|-|-|TRBV7-2
TGTGCCAGCACCTCGACAGGCTACGAGCAGTACTTC
CASTSTGYEQYF
>12|TRBJ2-5|-|-|TRBV7-2
TGTGCCAGCAGTTGGGGCCCAGAGACCCAGTACTTC
CASSWGPETQYF
>15|TRBJ1-4|-|-|TRBV16
TGTGCCAGCAGCGTCACCCGGGTTCCTAATGAAAAACTGTTTTTT
CASSVTRVPNEKLFF
>12|TRBJ2-3|few|-|TRBV5-1
TGCGCCAGCAGCCTAGATGTAGATACGCAGTATTTT
CASSLDVDTQYF
>14|TRBJ2-4|few|-|TRBV7-2
TGTGCCAGCAGCCCACCGGGACTGGGAAACATTCAGTACTTC
CASSPPGLGNIQYF
>13|TRBJ2-1|-|-|TRBV12-3/TRBV12-4
TGTGCCAGCAGACCCCAGGGGGGCGATGAGCAGTTCTTC
CASRPQGGDEQFF
>15|TRBJ2-3|-|TRBD2|TRBV10-3
TGTGCCATCAGTGAGTCGGCGGGGGGGGTAGATACGCAGTATTTT
CAISESAGGVDTQYF
>16|TRBJ2-2|-|-|TRBV7-7
TGTGCTAGCAGCCCTTCGTGGGAGGATTACACCGGGGAGCTGTTTTTT
CASSPSWEDYTGELFF
>13|TRBJ2-3|-|-|TRBV11-3
TGTGCCAGCAGCTACGGAGCAGACGATACGCAGTATTTT
CASSYGADDTQYF
>17|TRBJ2-5|-|TRBD2|TRBV10-3
TGTGCCATCACAGAAGGGACTAGCGGGGGGGCCGGGGAGACCCAGTACTTC
CAITEGTSGGAGETQYF
>14|TRBJ1-1|-|-|TRBV6-2/TRBV6-3
TGTGCCAGCAGTCAAAATCCGGGGAACACTGAAGCTTTCTTT
CASSQNPGNTEAFF
>13|TRBJ1-6|-|TRBD1|TRBV19
TGTGCCACCCAGGGACAGTTGGATTCACCCCTCCACTTT
CATQGQLDSPLHF
>13|TRBJ1-1|few|-|TRBV27
TGTGCCAGCAGTCCCGATCCGGGGCGGGGAGCTTTCTTT
CASSPDPGRGAFF